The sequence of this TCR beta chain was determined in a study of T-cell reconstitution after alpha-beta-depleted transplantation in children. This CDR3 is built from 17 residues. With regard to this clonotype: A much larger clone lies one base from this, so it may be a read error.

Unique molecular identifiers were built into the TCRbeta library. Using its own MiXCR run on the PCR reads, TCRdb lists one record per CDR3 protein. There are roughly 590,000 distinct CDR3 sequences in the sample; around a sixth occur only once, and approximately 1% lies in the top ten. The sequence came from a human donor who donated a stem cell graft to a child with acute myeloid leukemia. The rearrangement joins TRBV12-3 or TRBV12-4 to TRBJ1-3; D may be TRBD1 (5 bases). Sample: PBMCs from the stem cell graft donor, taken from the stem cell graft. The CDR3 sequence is CASSLALSGITGNAIYF. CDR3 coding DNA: TGTGCCAGCAGTTTAGCGCTCTCAGGGATAACTGGAAACGCCATATATTTT.